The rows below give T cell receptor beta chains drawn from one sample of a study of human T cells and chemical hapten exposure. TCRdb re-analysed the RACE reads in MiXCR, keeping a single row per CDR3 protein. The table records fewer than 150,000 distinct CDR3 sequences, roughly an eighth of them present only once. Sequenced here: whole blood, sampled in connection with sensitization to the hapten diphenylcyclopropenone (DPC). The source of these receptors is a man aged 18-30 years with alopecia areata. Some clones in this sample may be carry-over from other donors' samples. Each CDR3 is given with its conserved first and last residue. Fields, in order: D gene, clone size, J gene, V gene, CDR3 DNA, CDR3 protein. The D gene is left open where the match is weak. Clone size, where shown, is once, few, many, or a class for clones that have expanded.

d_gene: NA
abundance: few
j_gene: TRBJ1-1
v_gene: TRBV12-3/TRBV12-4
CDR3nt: TGTGCCAGCACTCTAAGGAGGGAGAACACTGAAGCTTTCTTT
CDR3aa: CASTLRRENTEAFF

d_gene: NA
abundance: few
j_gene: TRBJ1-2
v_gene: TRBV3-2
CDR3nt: TGTGCCAGCAGCCGCCGGGCAGTTAACTATGGCTACACCTTC
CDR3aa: CASSRRAVNYGYTF

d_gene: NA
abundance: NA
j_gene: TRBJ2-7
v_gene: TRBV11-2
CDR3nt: TGTGCCAGCAGCCCGACGGTCGATAGCTCCTACGAGCAGTACTTC
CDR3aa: CASSPTVDSSYEQYF

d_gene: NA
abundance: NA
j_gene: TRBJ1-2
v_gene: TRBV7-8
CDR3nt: TGTGCCAGCAGCTTAAGGGTCCGTAACTATGGCTACACCTTC
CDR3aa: CASSLRVRNYGYTF

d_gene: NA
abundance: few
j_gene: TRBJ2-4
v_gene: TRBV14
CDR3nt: TGTGCCAGCAGCCCAAATCCCGTTCCCCAAAACATTCAGTACTTC
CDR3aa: CASSPNPVPQNIQYF

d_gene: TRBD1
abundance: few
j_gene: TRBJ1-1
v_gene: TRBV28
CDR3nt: TGTGCCAGCAGGTCCGGGACAGGGGTCGGCACTGAAGCTTTCTTT
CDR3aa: CASRSGTGVGTEAFF

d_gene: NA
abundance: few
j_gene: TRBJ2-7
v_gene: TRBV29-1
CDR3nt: TGCAGCGTTGTAAATCCGGGACCATCCTACGAGCAGTACTTC
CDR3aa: CSVVNPGPSYEQYF

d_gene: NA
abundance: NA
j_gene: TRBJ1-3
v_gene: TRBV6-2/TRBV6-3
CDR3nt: TGTGCCAGCAGTTACGACAGATCCTCTGGAAACACCGTATATTTT
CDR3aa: CASSYDRSSGNTVYF

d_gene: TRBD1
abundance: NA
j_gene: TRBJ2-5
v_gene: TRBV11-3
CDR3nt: TGTGCCAGCAGCCAGGGGACAGAAGAGACCCAGTACTTC
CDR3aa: CASSQGTEETQYF

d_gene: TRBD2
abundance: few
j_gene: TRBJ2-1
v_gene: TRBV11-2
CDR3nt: TGTGCCAGCAGGGCCATCAGCGGGGACAATGAGCAGTTCTTC
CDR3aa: CASRAISGDNEQFF

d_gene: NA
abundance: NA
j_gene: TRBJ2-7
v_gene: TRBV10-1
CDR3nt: TGCGCCAGCAGTTCTCAACGACGAGGGCACTCCGAGCAGTACTTC
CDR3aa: CASSSQRRGHSEQYF

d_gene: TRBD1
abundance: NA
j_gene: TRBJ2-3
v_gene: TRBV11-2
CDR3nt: TGTGCCAGCAGCTTCGTTATGGGGACAGAGAGAGTGTCTAGCACAGATACGCAGTATTTT
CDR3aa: CASSFVMGTERVSSTDTQYF

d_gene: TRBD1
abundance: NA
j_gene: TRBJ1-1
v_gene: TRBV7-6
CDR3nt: TGTGCCAGCAGCCCAGGGGGCGGCTACACTGAAGCTTTCTTT
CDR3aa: CASSPGGGYTEAFF

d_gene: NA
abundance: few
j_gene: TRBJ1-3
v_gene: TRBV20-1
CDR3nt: TGCAGTGCTTACTCTGGAAACACCATATATTTT
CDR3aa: CSAYSGNTIYF

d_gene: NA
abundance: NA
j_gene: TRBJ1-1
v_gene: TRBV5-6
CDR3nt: TGTGCCAGCAGCTTGGTTACCAACAGGGCCACTGAAGCTTTCTTT
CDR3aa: CASSLVTNRATEAFF

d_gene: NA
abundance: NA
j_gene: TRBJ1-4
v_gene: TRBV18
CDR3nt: TGTGCCAGCTCACTTACGGGGACAACTAATGAAAAACTGTTTTTT
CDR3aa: CASSLTGTTNEKLFF

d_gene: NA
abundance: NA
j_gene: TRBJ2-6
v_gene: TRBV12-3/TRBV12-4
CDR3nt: TGTGCCAGCAGGGACCTGGGGGGGCAAACTGGGGCCAACGTCCTGACTTTC
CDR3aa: CASRDLGGQTGANVLTF

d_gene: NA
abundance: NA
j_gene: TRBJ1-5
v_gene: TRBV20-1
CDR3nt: TGCAGTGCTAGGAAAAGGGGAAATCAGCCCCAGCATTTT
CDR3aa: CSARKRGNQPQHF

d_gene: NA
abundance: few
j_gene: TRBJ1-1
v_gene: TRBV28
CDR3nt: TGTGCCAGCAGCCCTCCCCGCACTGAAGCTTTCTTT
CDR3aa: CASSPPRTEAFF

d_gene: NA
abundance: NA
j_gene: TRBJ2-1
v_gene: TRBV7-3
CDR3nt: TGTGCCAGCAGCCTAACCGCGGCCGGAACTGAGCAGTTCTTC
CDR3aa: CASSLTAAGTEQFF

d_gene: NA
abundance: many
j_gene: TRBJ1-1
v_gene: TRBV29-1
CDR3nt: TGCAGCGTTTCTGTAATGAACACTGAAGCTTTCTTT
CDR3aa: CSVSVMNTEAFF

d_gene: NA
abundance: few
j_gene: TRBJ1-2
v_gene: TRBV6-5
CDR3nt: TGTGCCAGCAGTGACACTTCTAACTATGGCTACACCTTC
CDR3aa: CASSDTSNYGYTF

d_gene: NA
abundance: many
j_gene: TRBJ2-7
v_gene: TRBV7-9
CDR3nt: TGTGCCAGCAGCTTAGCGCTGGACGAGCAGTACTTC
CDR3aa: CASSLALDEQYF

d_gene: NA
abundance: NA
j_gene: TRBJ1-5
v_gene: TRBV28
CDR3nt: TGTGCCTACGGTCAGCCCCAGCATTTT
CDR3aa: CAYGQPQHF

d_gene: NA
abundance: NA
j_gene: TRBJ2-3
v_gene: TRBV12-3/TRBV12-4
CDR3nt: TGTGCCAGCAGTGCGGGAACATCCACAGATACGCAGTATTTT
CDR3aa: CASSAGTSTDTQYF

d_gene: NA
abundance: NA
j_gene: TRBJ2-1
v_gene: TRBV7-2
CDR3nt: TGTGCCAGCAAGGAGGGGGGCGGTTACAATGAGCAGTTCTTC
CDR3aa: CASKEGGGYNEQFF

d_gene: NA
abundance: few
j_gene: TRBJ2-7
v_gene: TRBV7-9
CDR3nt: TGTGCCAGCAGCCCCTCGCCTTCCTACGAGCAGTACTTC
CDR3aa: CASSPSPSYEQYF

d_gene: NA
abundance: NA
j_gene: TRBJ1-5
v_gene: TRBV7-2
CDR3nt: TGTGCCAGTTCAAGGCAAACCAATCAGCCCCAGCATTTT
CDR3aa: CASSRQTNQPQHF

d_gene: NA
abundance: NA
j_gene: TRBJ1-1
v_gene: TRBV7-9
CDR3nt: TGTGCCAGCAGCGATTTAAGTGGACCGGAAGATGAAGCTTTCTTT
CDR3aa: CASSDLSGPEDEAFF

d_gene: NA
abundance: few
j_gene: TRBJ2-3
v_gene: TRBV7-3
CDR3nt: TGTGCCAGCAGTCCGTACGGGACTAGCACAGATACGCAGTATTTT
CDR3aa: CASSPYGTSTDTQYF

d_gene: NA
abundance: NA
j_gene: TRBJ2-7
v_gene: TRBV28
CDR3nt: TGTGCCAGCAGTTTACTATCCGACAGCTTCTCCTACGAGCAGTACTTC
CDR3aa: CASSLLSDSFSYEQYF

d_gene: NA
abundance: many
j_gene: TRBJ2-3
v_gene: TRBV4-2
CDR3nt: TGTGCCAGCAGCCAAGATGGGACCAAGCGGGCAGATACGCAGTATTTT
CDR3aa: CASSQDGTKRADTQYF

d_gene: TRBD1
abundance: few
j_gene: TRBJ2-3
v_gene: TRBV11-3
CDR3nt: TGTGCCAGCAGACCGGGACAGGGCACAGATACGCAGTATTTT
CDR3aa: CASRPGQGTDTQYF

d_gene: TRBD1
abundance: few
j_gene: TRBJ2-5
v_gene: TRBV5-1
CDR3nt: TGCGCCAGCAGCGGGGGACAGAAAGAGACCCAGTACTTC
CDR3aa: CASSGGQKETQYF

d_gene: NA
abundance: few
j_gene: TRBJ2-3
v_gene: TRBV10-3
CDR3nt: TGTGCCATCAGTTGGGGGGAAGAGGGAACAGATACGCAGTATTTT
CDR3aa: CAISWGEEGTDTQYF

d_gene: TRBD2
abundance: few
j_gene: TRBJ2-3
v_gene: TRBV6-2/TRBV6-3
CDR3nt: TGTGCCAGCAGTTACACGGGACTAGCGGGGAAACTCACAGATACGCAGTATTTT
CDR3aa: CASSYTGLAGKLTDTQYF

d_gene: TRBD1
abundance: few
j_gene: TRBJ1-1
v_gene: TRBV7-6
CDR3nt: TGTGCCAGCAACGCCTCGGGGCAGGGGGAGGAAGCTTTCTTT
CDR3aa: CASNASGQGEEAFF

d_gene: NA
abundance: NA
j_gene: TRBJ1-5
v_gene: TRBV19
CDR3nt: TGTGCCAGTAGTATTGCTTTTTATCAGCCCCAGCATTTT
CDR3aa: CASSIAFYQPQHF

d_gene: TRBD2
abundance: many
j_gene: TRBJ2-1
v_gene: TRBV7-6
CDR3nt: TGTGCCAGCAGCAATCGGCGGGGGGCCCGGTACAATGAGCAGTTCTTC
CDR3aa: CASSNRRGARYNEQFF

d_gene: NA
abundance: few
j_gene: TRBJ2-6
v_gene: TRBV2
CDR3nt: TGTGCCAGCAGTCAGGGGGCCAACGTCCTGACTTTC
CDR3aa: CASSQGANVLTF

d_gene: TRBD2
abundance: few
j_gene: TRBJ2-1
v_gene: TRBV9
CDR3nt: TGTGCCAGCAGCGTATGGCTAGCGGGGGATGAGCAGTTCTTC
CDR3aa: CASSVWLAGDEQFF

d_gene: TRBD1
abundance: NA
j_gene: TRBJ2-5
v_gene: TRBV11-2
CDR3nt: TGTGCCAGCAGCCCCGCAGGGGGAGAGACCCAGTACTTC
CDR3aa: CASSPAGGETQYF

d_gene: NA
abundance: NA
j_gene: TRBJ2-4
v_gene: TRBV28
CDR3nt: TGTGCCAGCAGTTTACTCTTAGCCAAAAACATTCAGTACTTC
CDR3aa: CASSLLLAKNIQYF

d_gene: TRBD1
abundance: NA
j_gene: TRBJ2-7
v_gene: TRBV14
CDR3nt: TGTGCCAGCAGCCAAGAAGCTACTGTAGGGGGCGACGAGCAGTACTTC
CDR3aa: CASSQEATVGGDEQYF

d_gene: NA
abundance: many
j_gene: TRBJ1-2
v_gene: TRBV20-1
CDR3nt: TGCAGTGCTAGAGACAGGGAGAATATCTATGGCTACACCTTC
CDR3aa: CSARDRENIYGYTF

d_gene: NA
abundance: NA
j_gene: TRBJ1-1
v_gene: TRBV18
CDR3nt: TGTGCCAGCTCCCGTGAGACAGGAGTCGAGAACACTGAAGCTTTCTTT
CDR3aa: CASSRETGVENTEAFF

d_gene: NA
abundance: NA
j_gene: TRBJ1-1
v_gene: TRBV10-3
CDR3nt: TGTGCCATCAGTGAGACAGGGTTTAGTATTGACACTGAAGCTTTCTTT
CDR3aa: CAISETGFSIDTEAFF

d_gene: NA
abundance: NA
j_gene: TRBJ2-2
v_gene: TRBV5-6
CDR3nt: TGTGCCAGCAGCCTTACGACTGAGAACACCGGGGAGCTGTTTTTT
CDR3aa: CASSLTTENTGELFF

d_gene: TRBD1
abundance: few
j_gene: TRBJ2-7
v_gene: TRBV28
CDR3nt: TGTGCCGGCGGACAGGGGGGAACCTACGAGCAGTACTTC
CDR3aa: CAGGQGGTYEQYF

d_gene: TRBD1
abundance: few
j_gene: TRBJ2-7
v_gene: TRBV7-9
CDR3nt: TGTGCCAGCAGCCTAGAGACAGGGACCTACGAGCAGTACTTC
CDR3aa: CASSLETGTYEQYF

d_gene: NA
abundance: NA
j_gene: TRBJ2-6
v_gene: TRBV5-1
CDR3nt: TGCGCCAGCAGCCCCGACACTGGGGCCAACGTCCTGACTTTC
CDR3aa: CASSPDTGANVLTF

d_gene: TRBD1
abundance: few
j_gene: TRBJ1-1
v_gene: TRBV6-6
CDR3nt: TGTGCCAGCAGCCAACAGGGGGCCATCGCTGAAGCTTTCTTT
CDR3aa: CASSQQGAIAEAFF

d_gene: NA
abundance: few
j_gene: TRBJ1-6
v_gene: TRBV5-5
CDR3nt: TGTGCCAGCAGCCGAAACCAACCGGGGCGCTCACCCCTCCACTTT
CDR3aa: CASSRNQPGRSPLHF

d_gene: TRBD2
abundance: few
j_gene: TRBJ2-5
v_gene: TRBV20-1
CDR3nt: TGCAGTGCTGAAGCTAGCGGGGGGGCCGTAGCAGGAGAGACCCAGTACTTC
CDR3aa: CSAEASGGAVAGETQYF

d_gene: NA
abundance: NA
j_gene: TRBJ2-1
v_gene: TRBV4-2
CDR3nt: TGTGCCAGCAGCCCGAAGGGGAACAATGAGCAGTTCTTC
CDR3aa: CASSPKGNNEQFF

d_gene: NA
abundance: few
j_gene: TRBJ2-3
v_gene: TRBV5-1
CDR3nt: TGCGCCAGCAGCTTGGGCAGGAGCACAGATACGCAGTATTTT
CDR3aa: CASSLGRSTDTQYF

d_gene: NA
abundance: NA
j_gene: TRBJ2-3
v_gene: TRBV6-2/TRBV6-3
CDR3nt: TGTGCCAGCAGTTACCCACCGGGACACACTAGCACAGATACGCAGTATTTT
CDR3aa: CASSYPPGHTSTDTQYF